The T cell receptor (beta chain) under discussion was sequenced for a study of T cells in Graves' hyperthyroidism and ophthalmopathy. The wider study: The blood sample was taken at first diagnosis, before treatment began.

Stable disease denoted Graves' hyperthyroidism without ophthalmopathy progression within 18 months. Comments on this clonotype: The target antigen is unknown.

RNA transcripts yielded amplified TCR beta CDR3 regions. HTBI primers were employed in a first-round RT-PCR of the TCR CDR3. TCRdb itself ran the multiplex PCR reads through MiXCR, one entry per CDR3 protein. The sample carries about 520,000 distinct CDR3 sequences, roughly 20% recorded once. This CDR3 is 14 amino acids long. Germline assignment: CDR1 LNHDA and CDR2 SQIVND (reference sequence). Trimming pared 3 bases from V and 1 base from J, leaving 9 bases between. Study conclusions and caveats: A model of 13 V-J features distinguished ophthalmopathy from stable hyperthyroidism. Most thyroid clonotypes expanded above 0.001 were also detected in blood.

This rearrangement joins TRBV19 to TRBJ1-2; D ambiguous. What was sequenced was blood. The receptor was derived from a man aged 18-30 years with Graves' hyperthyroidism. CDR3 sequence: CASSMNGINYGYTF. Here the CDR3 DNA reads TGTGCCAGTAGTATGAATGGGATTAACTATGGCTACACCTTC. The full variable domain, its missing parts supplied by reference TRBV19 and TRBJ1-2, is DGGITQSPKYLFRKEGQNVTLSCEQNLNHDAMYWYRQDPGQGLRLIYYSQIVNDFQKGDIAEGYSVSREKKESFPLTVTSAQKNPTAFYLCASSMNGINYGYTFGSGTRLTVV.